Listed here is a single T cell receptor beta chain. Using a J-beta primer mix together with a sample-barcoded 5' primer, a second PCR was run for roughly 6 to 11 cycles. Each CDR3 protein gets one entry after TCRdb re-called the 5' RACE reads with MiXCR. The sample gives 1.5 million to 2 million distinct CDR3 sequences, roughly 27% of which show up once; approximately 7.7% is in the top ten. The CDR3 loop spans 14 amino acids. Germline V gene sequence: CDR1 SGHRS, CDR2 YFSETQ. With 0 bases removed from V and 6 bases from J, the gap between germline ends came to 12 bases. The sample originates from a study of blood T cells in healthy people across ages.

Sequenced: blood. This TCR derives from a woman in her twenties or thirties in good health. The chain recombines TRBV5-1 with TRBJ1-2; D uncertain. The CDR3 DNA reads as TGCGCCAGCAGCTTGGAAGCAGACTATAATGGCTACACCTTC. Residues: CASSLEADYNGYTF.